Presented here are 20 T cell receptor beta chains from one specimen sequenced in a study of cytomegalovirus exposure and HLA in healthy donors. Primers included in the PCR were 60 Vbeta and 13 Jbeta primers. Assay used: immunoSEQ multiplex PCR; TCRdb lists only in-frame clones, some missing. The sample lists 95,000 to 150,000 clones; under 90% were seen once. Specimen: PBMCs. The source of these receptors is a woman aged 40 to 50 in good health and CMV-seronegative.

The V call is TRBV4-2, the J call TRBJ2-7; D is perhaps TRBD2 (6 bases). CDR1 and CDR2 (germline): LGHNA, YNFKEQ. CDR3 length: 16 residues. Trimming stripped 5 bases from V and 0 bases from J, with 17 bases between. In DNA, the CDR3 is TGTGCCAGCAGCAGAACCCCGGGGGTGAACTCCTACGAGCAGTACTTC. Its translation is CASSRTPGVNSYEQYF.

This clone came up a few times. The chain joins TRBV18 to TRBJ1-1; the D is unclear. CDR3 length: 14 amino acids. Germline V lookup: CDR1 KGHSH, CDR2 LQKENI. Trimming pared 1 base from V and 2 bases from J, leaving 8 bases between. CDR3 protein: CASSPQAVNTEAFF. The CDR3 DNA is TGTGCCAGCTCACCACAGGCGGTAAACACTGAAGCTTTCTTT.

This chain uses TRBV4-1 with TRBJ1-4; the D gene is possibly TRBD1 (6 bases). V shed 5 bases and J shed 8 bases, with 15 bases lying between them. The CDR3 is 14 amino acids. CDR1 MGHRA and CDR2 YSYEKL come from the germline V gene. The CDR3 loop reads CASSSRGGREKLFF. The DNA for the CDR3 is TGCGCCAGCAGCTCCCGGGGGGGCCGGGAAAAACTGTTTTTT.

This chain joins TRBV10-1 and TRBJ2-7, with no clear D. V was clipped by 4 bases and J by 2 bases, with 6 bases between them. This CDR3 comprises 12 residues. CDR1 is WNHNN, CDR2 SYGVQD, per germline (reference sequence). The CDR3 DNA sequence: TGCGCCAGCAGTGTAACAGCCTACGAGCAGTACTTC. The encoded protein is CASSVTAYEQYF.

The chain joins TRBV29-1 to TRBJ1-4, with a tentative D call TRBD1 (5 bases). Germline loops: CDR1 SQVTM, CDR2 ANQGSEA. This CDR3 has 12 residues. The V end was cut by 6 bases, the J end by 5 bases, with 10 bases between. DNA for the CDR3: TGCAGCGTCACCGACAGAAATGAAAAACTGTTTTTT. Residues: CSVTDRNEKLFF.

The chain is built from TRBV6-1 and TRBJ1-5, with 8 bases aligning to TRBD1. The CDR3 runs 14 residues. J was trimmed by 2 bases and V by 8 bases; bases with no gene match: 5. CDR1 MNHNS and CDR2 SASEGT come from the germline V gene. The CDR3 is CASGGQVGNQPQHF. The CDR3 coding sequence is TGTGCCAGCGGGGGACAGGTCGGCAATCAGCCCCAGCATTTT.

To note about this clone: This sample also contains other DNA sequences that code for the same CDR3. This rearrangement joins TRBV5-1 to TRBJ1-2, with TRBD1 identical over 9 bases. The junction had 10 bases not matched to a gene; V was cut back by 2 bases and J by 5 bases. CDR3 length: 16 amino acids. The germline V gene encodes CDR1 SGHRS and CDR2 YFSETQ. In nucleotides, the CDR3 is TGCGCCAGCAGCTTATTTGTGGGACAGGGTTTTTATGGCTACACCTTC. Its protein is CASSLFVGQGFYGYTF.

The chain uses TRBV5-1 and TRBJ2-3, with TRBD2 matching over 10 bases. V was pared by 4 bases and J by 2 bases, with 4 bases of the junction left unmatched. The CDR3 is made up of 15 amino acids. Germline V gene data show CDR1 as SGHRS and CDR2 as YFSETQ. The CDR3: CASSLLAGNTDTQYF. DNA of the CDR3: TGCGCCAGCAGCCTACTAGCGGGAAACACAGATACGCAGTATTTT.

The rearrangement uses TRBV7-8 and TRBJ1-4; TRBD1 aligns across 12 bases. The CDR3 extends over 15 amino acids. V gave up 5 bases and J gave up 7 bases; unmatched junction bases: 5. Germline V CDR1 and CDR2: SGHVS, FQNEAQ. The CDR3 nucleotides are TGTGCCAGCAGCCACAGGGACAGGGGGCGTGAAAAACTGTTTTTT. Its protein is CASSHRDRGREKLFF.

CDR3 sequence (DNA): TGTGCCAGCAGCTCGACAGGGCCGAACACTGAAGCTTTCTTT. Amino acids: CASSSTGPNTEAFF. The rearrangement links TRBV7-6 to TRBJ1-1, with 7 bases identical to TRBD1. The CDR3 has 14 residues. V shed 4 bases and J 1 base; nucleotides not matched to a gene: 3. Per the germline V gene, CDR1 is SGHVS and CDR2 is FNYEAQ.

The V gene is TRBV5-1, the J gene TRBJ2-1, with 12 positions matching TRBD2. This CDR3 region has 15 residues. The germline V gene encodes CDR1 SGHRS and CDR2 YFSETQ. J lost 7 bases, V lost 2 bases, and 4 bases had no gene match. CDR3 amino acids: CASSFRLAGDNEQFF. Here the CDR3 DNA reads TGCGCCAGCAGCTTTAGACTAGCGGGAGATAATGAGCAGTTCTTC.

The genes are TRBV19 and TRBJ1-2; 11 bases are shared with TRBD1. This CDR3 contains 17 residues. Losses at the gene ends were 7 bases for V and 5 bases for J; bases not matched to a gene: 15. From germline, CDR1 is LNHDA and CDR2 SQIVND (reference sequence). In DNA form, the CDR3 reads TGTGCCAGTAAGGGACAGGGGGAGGGTTCGCTTGGATATGGCTACACCTTC. Encoded protein: CASKGQGEGSLGYGYTF.

The chain uses TRBV7-2 and TRBJ1-5; weak D call: TRBD1 (5 bases). CDR1 is SGHTA and CDR2 is FQGNSA in the germline V gene. V lost 1 base to trimming and J lost 7 bases, with 11 bases between them. The CDR3 is made up of 14 amino acids. DNA of the CDR3: TGTGCCAGCAGCTTAGGATGGCCAGGGCAGCCCCAGCATTTT. Its protein is CASSLGWPGQPQHF.

Only one count was recorded for this clone. This chain uses TRBV7-2 with TRBJ2-2, with a weak D call TRBD2 (5 bases). The CDR3 covers 15 residues. V was shortened by 0 bases and J by 4 bases, with 9 bases between the two germline ends. Germline V CDR1 and CDR2: SGHTA, FQGNSA. The CDR3 sequence: CASSLALGSTGELFF. For the CDR3, the DNA is TGTGCCAGCAGCTTAGCGCTGGGGAGCACCGGGGAGCTGTTTTTT.

This sequence joins TRBV5-1 and TRBJ1-1; perhaps TRBD1 as D (6 bases). Germline-derived CDR1 and CDR2 are SGHRS and YFSETQ. The CDR3 totals 14 residues. The germline V and J ends were trimmed by 7 bases and 6 bases, with 19 bases remaining between them. Here the CDR3 reads CASGRLDSGPEAFF. CDR3 DNA sequence: TGCGCCAGCGGAAGATTGGACAGCGGACCTGAAGCTTTCTTT.

This clone was recorded once. The rearrangement joins TRBV5-6 to TRBJ2-1; 8 positions agree with TRBD2. This CDR3 has 16 amino acids. Trimming took 0 bases from V and 6 from J; bases not matched to a gene: 8. Germline lookup yields CDR1 SGHDT and CDR2 YYEEEE. The CDR3 is CASSLGGGRLGNEQFF. In nucleotides, the CDR3 is TGTGCCAGCAGCTTGGGGGGCGGGAGGTTAGGCAATGAGCAGTTCTTC.

V usage is TRBV6-5 and J usage is TRBJ2-1; D unresolved. V was shortened by 11 bases and J by 8 bases, with 16 bases between the two germline ends. This CDR3 comprises 12 residues. Germline V lookup: CDR1 MNHEY, CDR2 SVGAGI. The CDR3 loop is CASRRSADEQFF. CDR3 DNA: TGTGCCTCAAGACGAAGCGCGGATGAGCAGTTCTTC.

V usage is TRBV2 and J usage is TRBJ2-3; 7 nucleotides line up with TRBD1. This CDR3 is built from 15 residues. The junction had 11 bases not matched to a gene; V was cut back by 7 bases and J by 4 bases. Germline assignment: CDR1 SNHLY and CDR2 FYNNEI. CDR3 region: CASTLQGLGPDTQYF. CDR3 coding DNA: TGTGCCAGCACCTTACAGGGGCTGGGGCCAGATACGCAGTATTTT.

The V call is TRBV5-1, the J call TRBJ2-2; 10 nucleotides match TRBD2. This CDR3 has 15 amino acids. Trimming took 4 bases from V and 3 from J; bases not matched to a gene: 3. CDR1 and CDR2 (germline): SGHRS, YFSETQ. The CDR3 loop is CASSPGTSDTGELFF. The CDR3 DNA reads as TGCGCCAGCAGCCCCGGGACTAGCGACACCGGGGAGCTGTTTTTT.

This chain uses TRBV11-1 with TRBJ2-2; D is possibly TRBD2 (6 bases). V dropped 3 bases and J dropped 6 bases, with 8 bases sitting between them. CDR3 size: 13 residues. Looked up from germline, CDR1 is SGHAT and CDR2 is FQDESV (reference sequence). The CDR3 spells CASSFREPGELFF. The CDR3 nucleotides read TGTGCCAGCAGCTTCCGGGAGCCCGGGGAGCTGTTTTTT. Based on the CDR3 plus reference TRBV11-1 and TRBJ2-2, the full variable domain is EAEVAQSPRYKITEKSQAVAFWCDPISGHATLYWYRQILGQGPELLVQFQDESVVDDSQLPKDRFSAERLKGVDSTLKIQPAELGDSAMYLCASSFREPGELFFGEGSRLTVL.